Given below is one TCR beta chain in context. Clones were sequenced by immunoSEQ multiplex PCR, and TCRdb holds only the in-frame ones, with some missing. The repertoire holds about 220,000 clones, with about 81% as singletons. Followed longitudinally, the Seattle patients had been enrolled during active infection. CDR3 size: 15 residues. V dropped 2 bases and J dropped 9 bases, with 17 bases sitting between them. Germline-derived CDR1 and CDR2 are SGHTA and FQGNSA. These data belong to a study of blood T cell repertoires in COVID-19. Sample: peripheral blood. The origin of this receptor is a woman in her sixties or seventies with COVID-19, enrolled during active disease. This chain joins TRBV7-2 and TRBJ2-1, with D perhaps matching TRBD2 (5 bases). CDR3 sequence (DNA): TGTGCCAGCAGCTTATCCTGGCTGCGTGGAGGTGAGCAGTTCTTC. Protein sequence: CASSLSWLRGGEQFF. Combining the CDR3 with reference TRBV7-2 and TRBJ2-1 gives the whole variable domain GAGVSQSPSNKVTEKGKDVELRCDPISGHTALYWYRQSLGQGLEFLIYFQGNSAPDKSGLPSDRFSAERTGGSVSTLTIQRTQQEDSAVYLCASSLSWLRGGEQFFGPGTRLTVL.